The entry below gives a single T cell receptor beta chain sequence along with its context. Generated by immunoSEQ multiplex PCR, the TCRdb table keeps only in-frame clones and is missing some. The repertoire holds approximately 28,000 clones, about 90% seen once, with approximately 19% in the top ten. The data are from a study of OX40 agonist ivuxolimab in advanced cancers. Germline CDR1 reads MGHRA; CDR2 reads YSYEKL. The CDR3 totals 15 residues. The V and J ends lost 3 bases and 3 bases, in that order; junction bases with no gene match: 2. The clonotype originates from an adult with an advanced solid tumor such as melanoma, head and neck, liver or kidney cancer. The source was CD4+ or CD8+ T cells sorted from blood, collected in a trial of the OX40 agonist ivuxolimab. The chain employs TRBV4-1 and TRBJ2-2; TRBD1 agrees at 9 bases. The CDR3 DNA reads TGCGCCAGCAGCCAGACAGGGGGGGACACCGGGGAGCTGTTTTTT. Residues: CASSQTGGDTGELFF.